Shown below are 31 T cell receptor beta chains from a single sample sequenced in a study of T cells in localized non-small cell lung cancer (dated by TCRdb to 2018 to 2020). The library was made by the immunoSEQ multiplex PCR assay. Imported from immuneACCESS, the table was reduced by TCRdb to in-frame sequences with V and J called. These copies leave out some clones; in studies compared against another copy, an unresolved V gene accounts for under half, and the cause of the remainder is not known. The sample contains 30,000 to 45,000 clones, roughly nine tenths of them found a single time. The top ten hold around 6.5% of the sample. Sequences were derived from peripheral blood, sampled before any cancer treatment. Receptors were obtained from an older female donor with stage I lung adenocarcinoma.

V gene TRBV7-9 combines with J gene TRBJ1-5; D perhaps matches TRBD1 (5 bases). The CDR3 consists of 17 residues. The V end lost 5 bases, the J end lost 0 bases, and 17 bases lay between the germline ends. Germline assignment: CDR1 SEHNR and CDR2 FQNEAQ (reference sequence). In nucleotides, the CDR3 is TGTGCCAGCAGCACCGGACGGACGGACAATAGCAATCAGCCCCAGCATTTT. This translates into CASSTGRTDNSNQPQHF.

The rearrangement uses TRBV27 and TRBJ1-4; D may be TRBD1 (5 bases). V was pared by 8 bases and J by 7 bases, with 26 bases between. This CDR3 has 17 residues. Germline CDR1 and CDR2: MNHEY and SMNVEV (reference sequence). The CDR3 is CASDDPARGPASEKLFF. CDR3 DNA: TGTGCCAGCGACGATCCGGCGCGGGGACCTGCCAGTGAAAAACTGTTTTTT.

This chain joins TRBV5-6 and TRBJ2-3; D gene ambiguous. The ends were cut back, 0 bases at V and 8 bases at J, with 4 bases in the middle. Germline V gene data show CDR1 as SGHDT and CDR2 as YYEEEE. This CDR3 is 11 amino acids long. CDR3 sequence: CASSLDATQYF. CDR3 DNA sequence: TGTGCCAGCAGCTTGGATGCTACGCAGTATTTT.

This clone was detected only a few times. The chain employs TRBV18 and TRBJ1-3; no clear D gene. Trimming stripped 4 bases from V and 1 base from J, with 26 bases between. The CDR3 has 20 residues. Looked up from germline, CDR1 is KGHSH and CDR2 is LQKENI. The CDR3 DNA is TGTGCCAGCTCACAGAGAGGGCACGGCTTGGGCAAGGAATCTGGAAACACCATATATTTT. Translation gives CASSQRGHGLGKESGNTIYF.

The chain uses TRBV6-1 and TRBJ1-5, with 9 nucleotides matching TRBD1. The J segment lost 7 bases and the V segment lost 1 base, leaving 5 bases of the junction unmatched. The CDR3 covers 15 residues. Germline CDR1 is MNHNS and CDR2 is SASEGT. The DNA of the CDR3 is TGTGCCAGCAGTGAAGTGGGACAGGGAGGACAGCCCCAGCATTTT. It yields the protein CASSEVGQGGQPQHF.

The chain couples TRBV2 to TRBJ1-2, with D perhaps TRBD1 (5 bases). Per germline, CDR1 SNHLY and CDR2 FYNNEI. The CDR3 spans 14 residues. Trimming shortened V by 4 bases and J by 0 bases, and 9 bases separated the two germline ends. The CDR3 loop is CASSGRQSNYGYTF. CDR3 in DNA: TGTGCCAGCAGTGGTCGACAGTCTAACTATGGCTACACCTTC.

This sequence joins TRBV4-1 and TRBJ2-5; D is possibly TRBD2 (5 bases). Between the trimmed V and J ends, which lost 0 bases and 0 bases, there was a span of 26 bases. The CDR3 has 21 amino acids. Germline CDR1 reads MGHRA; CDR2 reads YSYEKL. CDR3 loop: CASSQDITRTGNKANQETQYF. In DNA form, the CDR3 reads TGCGCCAGCAGCCAAGATATCACCAGGACGGGGAACAAGGCCAACCAAGAGACCCAGTACTTC.

The CDR3 protein is CASSEYFRGPGNYGYTF. In DNA form, the CDR3 reads TGTGCCAGCAGTGAATATTTTAGGGGGCCTGGGAACTATGGCTACACCTTC. The gene calls are TRBV25-1 and TRBJ1-2; TRBD1 aligns across 7 bases. The CDR3 consists of 17 residues. Looked up from germline, CDR1 is MGHDK and CDR2 is SYGVNS. The V and J ends lost 0 bases and 2 bases, in that order; junction bases with no gene match: 9.

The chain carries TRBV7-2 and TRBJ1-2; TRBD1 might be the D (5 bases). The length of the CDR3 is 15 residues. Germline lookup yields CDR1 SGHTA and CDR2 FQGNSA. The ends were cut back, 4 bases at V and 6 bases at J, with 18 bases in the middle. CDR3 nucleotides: TGTGCCAGCAGCTCACAAAACGGGGGTACGGATGGCTACACCTTC. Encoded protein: CASSSQNGGTDGYTF.

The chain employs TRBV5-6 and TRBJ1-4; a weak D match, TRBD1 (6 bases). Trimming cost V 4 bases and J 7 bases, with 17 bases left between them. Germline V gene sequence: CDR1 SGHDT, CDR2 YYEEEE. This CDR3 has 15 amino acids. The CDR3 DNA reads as TGTGCCAGCAGCCCCCTCCAAGGGGGGCTTGAAAAACTGTTTTTT. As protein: CASSPLQGGLEKLFF.

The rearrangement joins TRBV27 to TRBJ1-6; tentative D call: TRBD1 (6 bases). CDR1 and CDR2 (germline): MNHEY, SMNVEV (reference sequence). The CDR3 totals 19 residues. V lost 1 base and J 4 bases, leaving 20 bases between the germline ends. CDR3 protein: CASSLYALRGGGYNSPLHF. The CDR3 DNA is TGTGCCAGCAGTTTATATGCGCTTCGAGGAGGGGGGTATAATTCACCCCTCCACTTT.

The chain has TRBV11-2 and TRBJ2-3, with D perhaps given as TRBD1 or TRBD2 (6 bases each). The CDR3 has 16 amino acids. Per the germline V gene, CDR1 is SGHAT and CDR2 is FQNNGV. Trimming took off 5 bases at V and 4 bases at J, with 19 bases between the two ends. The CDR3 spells CASSPSRGGLADTQYF. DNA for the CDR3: TGTGCCAGCAGCCCCTCTAGAGGGGGGCTGGCAGATACGCAGTATTTT.

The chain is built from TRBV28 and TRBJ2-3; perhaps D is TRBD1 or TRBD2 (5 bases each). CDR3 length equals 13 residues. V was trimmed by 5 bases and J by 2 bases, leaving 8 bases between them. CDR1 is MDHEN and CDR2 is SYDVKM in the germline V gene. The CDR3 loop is CASSGDVTDTQYF. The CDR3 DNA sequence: TGTGCCAGCAGTGGGGACGTCACAGATACGCAGTATTTT.

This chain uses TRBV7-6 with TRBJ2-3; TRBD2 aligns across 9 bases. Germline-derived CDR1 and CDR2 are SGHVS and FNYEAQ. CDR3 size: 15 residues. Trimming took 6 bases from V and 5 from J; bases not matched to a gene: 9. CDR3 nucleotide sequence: TGTGCCAGCAGGGAAAGGCGGGGGGGCCGAGATACGCAGTATTTT. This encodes CASRERRGGRDTQYF.

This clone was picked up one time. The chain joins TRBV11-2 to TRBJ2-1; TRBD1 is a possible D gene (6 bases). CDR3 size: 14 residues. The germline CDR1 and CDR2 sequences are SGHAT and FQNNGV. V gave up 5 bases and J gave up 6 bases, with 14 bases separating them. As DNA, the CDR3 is TGTGCCAGCAGCACCGGGACATTTCTCAATGAGCAGTTCTTC. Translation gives CASSTGTFLNEQFF.

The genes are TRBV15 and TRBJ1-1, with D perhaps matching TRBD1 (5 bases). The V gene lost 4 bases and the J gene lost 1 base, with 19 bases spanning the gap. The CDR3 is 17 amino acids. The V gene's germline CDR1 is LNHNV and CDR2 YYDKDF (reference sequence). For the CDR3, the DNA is TGTGCCACCAGCAAGGGGTGGTCAGGCAGCCCGAACACTGAAGCTTTCTTT. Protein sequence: CATSKGWSGSPNTEAFF.

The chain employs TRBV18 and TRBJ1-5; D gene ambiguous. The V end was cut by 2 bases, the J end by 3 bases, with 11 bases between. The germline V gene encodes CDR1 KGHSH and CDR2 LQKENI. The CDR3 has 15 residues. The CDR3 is CASSPSSQNNQPQHF. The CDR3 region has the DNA TGTGCCAGCTCACCAAGTTCACAGAACAATCAGCCCCAGCATTTT. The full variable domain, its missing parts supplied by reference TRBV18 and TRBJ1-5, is NAGVMQNPRHLVRRRGQEARLRCSPMKGHSHVYWYRQLPEEGLKFMVYLQKENIIDESGMPKERFSAEFPKEGPSILRIQQVVRGDSAAYFCASSPSSQNNQPQHFGDGTRLSIL.

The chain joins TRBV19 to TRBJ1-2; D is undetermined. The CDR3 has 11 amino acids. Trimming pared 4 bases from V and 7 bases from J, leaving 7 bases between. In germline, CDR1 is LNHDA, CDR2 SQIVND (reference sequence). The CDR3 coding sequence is TGTGCCAGTAGTACCCAACTTGGCTACACCTTC. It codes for CASSTQLGYTF.

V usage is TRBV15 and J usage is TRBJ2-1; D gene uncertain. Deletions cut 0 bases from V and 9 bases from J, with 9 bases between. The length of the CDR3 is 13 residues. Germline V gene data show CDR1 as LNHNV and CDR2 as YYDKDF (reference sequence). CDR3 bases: TGTGCCACCAGCAGAGATCGGCGCGGTGAGCAGTTCTTC. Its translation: CATSRDRRGEQFF.

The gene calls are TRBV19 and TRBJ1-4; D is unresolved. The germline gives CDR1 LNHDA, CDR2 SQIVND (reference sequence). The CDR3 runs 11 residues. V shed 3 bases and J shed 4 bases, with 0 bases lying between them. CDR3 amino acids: CASSINEKLFF. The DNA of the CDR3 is TGTGCCAGTAGTATTAATGAAAAACTGTTTTTT.

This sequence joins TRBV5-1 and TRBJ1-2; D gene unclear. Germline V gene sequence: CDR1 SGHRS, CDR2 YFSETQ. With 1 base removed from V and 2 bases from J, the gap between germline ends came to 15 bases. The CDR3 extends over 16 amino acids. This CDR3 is CASSLMSGGENYGYTF. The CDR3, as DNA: TGCGCCAGCAGCTTGATGTCGGGAGGTGAAAACTATGGCTACACCTTC.

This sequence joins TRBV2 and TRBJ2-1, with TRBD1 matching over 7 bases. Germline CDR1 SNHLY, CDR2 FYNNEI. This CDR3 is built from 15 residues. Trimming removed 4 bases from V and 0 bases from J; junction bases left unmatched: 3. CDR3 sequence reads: CASSVGQSSYNEQFF. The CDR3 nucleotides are TGTGCCAGCAGTGTGGGACAGAGCTCCTACAATGAGCAGTTCTTC.

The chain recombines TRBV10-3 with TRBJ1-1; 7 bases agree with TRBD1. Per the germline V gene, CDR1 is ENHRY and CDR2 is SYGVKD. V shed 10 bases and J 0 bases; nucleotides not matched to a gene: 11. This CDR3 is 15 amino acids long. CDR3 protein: CATGAGQIMNTEAFF. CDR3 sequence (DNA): TGTGCCACCGGGGCGGGACAGATCATGAACACTGAAGCTTTCTTT.

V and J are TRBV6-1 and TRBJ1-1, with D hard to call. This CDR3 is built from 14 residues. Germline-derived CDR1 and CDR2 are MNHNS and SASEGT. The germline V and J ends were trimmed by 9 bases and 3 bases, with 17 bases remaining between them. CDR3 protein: CASLTAGGYTEAFF. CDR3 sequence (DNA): TGTGCCAGTTTAACCGCCGGCGGGTACACTGAAGCTTTCTTT.

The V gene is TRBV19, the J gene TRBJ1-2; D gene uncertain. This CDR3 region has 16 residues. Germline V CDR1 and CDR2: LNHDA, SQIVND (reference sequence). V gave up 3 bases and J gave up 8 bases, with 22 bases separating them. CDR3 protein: CASSIRAGDQPRGYTF. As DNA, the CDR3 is TGTGCCAGTAGTATTAGAGCAGGCGATCAACCTCGGGGCTACACCTTC.

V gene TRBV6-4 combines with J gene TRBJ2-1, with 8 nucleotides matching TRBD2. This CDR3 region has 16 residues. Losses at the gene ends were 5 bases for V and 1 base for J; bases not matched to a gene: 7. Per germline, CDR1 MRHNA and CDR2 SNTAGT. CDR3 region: CASSLEAGVSYNEQFF. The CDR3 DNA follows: TGTGCCAGCAGTTTAGAAGCGGGGGTATCCTACAATGAGCAGTTCTTC.

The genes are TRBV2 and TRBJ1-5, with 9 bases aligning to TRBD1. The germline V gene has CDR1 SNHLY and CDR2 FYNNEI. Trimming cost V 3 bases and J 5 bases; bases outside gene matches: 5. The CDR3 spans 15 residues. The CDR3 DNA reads TGTGCCAGCAGTGAGGACAGGGGAAGGTATCAGCCCCAGCATTTT. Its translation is CASSEDRGRYQPQHF.

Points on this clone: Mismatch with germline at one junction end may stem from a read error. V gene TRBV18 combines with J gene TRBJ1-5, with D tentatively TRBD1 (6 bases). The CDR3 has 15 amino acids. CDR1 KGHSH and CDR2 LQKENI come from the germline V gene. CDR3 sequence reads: CASSPQGNSNQPQHF. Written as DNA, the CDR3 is TGTGCCAGCTCCCCACAGGGTAATAGCAATCAGCCCCAGCATTTT.

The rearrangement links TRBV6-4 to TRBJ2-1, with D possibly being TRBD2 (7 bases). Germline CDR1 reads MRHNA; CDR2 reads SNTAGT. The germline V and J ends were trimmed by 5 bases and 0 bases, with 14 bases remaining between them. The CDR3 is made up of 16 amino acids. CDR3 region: CASSPRGGSSYNEQFF. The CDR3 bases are TGTGCCAGCAGTCCTAGGGGGGGGAGCTCCTACAATGAGCAGTTCTTC.

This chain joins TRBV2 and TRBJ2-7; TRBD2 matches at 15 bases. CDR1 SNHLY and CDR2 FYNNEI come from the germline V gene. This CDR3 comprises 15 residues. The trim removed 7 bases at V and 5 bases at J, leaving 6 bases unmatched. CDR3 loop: CASNRGTSGGHEQYF. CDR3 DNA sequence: TGTGCCAGCAATCGAGGGACTAGCGGGGGGCACGAGCAGTACTTC.

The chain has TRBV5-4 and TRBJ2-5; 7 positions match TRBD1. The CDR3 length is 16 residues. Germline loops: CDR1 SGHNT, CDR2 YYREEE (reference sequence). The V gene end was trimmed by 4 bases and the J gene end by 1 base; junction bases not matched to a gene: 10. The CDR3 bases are TGTGCCAGCAGCCAAAAGGGACAGATAATCCAAGAGACCCAGTACTTC. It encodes CASSQKGQIIQETQYF.